Here is one T cell receptor beta chain with its context. The read terminates 3 residues before the CDR3 end, so the remaining end is supplied by the germline J gene. Germline lookup yields CDR1 SGHNT and CDR2 YYREEE (reference sequence). The ends lost 2 bases at V and 2 bases at J; junction bases unmatched: 7. The CDR3 extends over 16 amino acids. This entry belongs to a study of T cells in women clearing cervical HPV infection. Profiled with immunoSEQ multiplex PCR; TCRdb holds only in-frame clones, not every one. The sample totals some 31,000 clones; its top ten clones hold about 7%. Material: blood buffy coat. The chain joins TRBV5-4 to TRBJ2-1; 7 bases align to TRBD2. The source of this sequence is a woman between 18 and 70 years old with a cervical HPV16 infection that either progressed to CIN3+ or cleared (not recorded which). The CDR3 here is CASSLKAGSPYNEQFF. CDR3 bases read: TGTGCCAGCAGCTTAAAAGCGGGATCCCCCTACAATGAG.